Listed below are T cell receptor beta chains from one sample, sequenced in a study of CD8+CD57+ T cells in acquired aplastic anemia. Each CDR3 protein is one row after TCRdb ran MiXCR on the reads. The table includes hundreds of thousands of distinct CDR3 sequences, roughly 34% detected once. The source material was sorted CD4+, CD8+, or CD8+CD57+ T cells (not recorded which) from PBMCs. These TCRs come from a human donor with aplastic anemia. The CDR3 runs from the conserved cysteine through the conserved F or W. The D gene is left open where the match is weak. A clone size is listed for some rows: how often the clone was seen (once, few, many), or a class if it is expanded.

D,V,size,J,CDR3,DNA
.,TRBV25-1,.,TRBJ1-2,CASRISRADGYTF,TGTGCCAGCAGGATAAGCAGGGCGGATGGCTACACCTTC
TRBD1,TRBV5-1,.,TRBJ2-7,CASTLTGGGYEQYF,TGCGCCAGCACCCTAACAGGGGGCGGTTACGAGCAGTACTTC
.,TRBV20-1,.,TRBJ1-5,CSARRGQSNQPQHF,TGCAGTGCTAGACGAGGACAGAGCAATCAGCCCCAGCATTTT
.,TRBV15,many,TRBJ1-1,CATSRDFRGEAFF,TGTGCCACCAGCAGAGATTTTCGGGGAGAAGCTTTCTTT
TRBD2,TRBV13,few,TRBJ2-1,CASSLTRLAGYNEQFF,TGTGCCAGCAGCTTGACCCGACTAGCGGGCTACAATGAGCAGTTCTTC
TRBD1,TRBV20-1,.,TRBJ1-2,CSAGGGRGLSGYTF,TGCAGTGCGGGGGGAGGCAGGGGGCTGTCTGGCTACACCTTC
.,TRBV2,many,TRBJ1-1,CASSEQGYGTEAFF,TGTGCCAGCAGTGAACAGGGATACGGCACTGAAGCTTTCTTT
.,TRBV9,once,TRBJ2-7,CASSVGGVSWEQYF,TGTGCCAGCAGCGTAGGTGGCGTTTCTTGGGAGCAGTACTTC
TRBD2,TRBV7-3,.,TRBJ2-3,CASSLNSGFTDTQYF,TGTGCCAGCAGCTTAAATAGCGGGTTCACAGATACGCAGTATTTT
TRBD1,TRBV24-1,many,TRBJ1-2,CATSDLWTGSYTF,TGTGCCACCAGTGATTTATGGACAGGGAGCTACACCTTC
.,TRBV19,once,TRBJ2-1,CASSITGSSYEQFF,TGTGCCAGTAGTATTACAGGTTCCTCCTACGAGCAGTTCTTC
TRBD1,TRBV11-2,.,TRBJ1-5,CASSLEQGAITQPQHF,TGTGCCAGCAGCTTAGAACAGGGGGCGATAACTCAGCCCCAGCATTTT
.,TRBV10-3,.,TRBJ1-1,CASRRYRNTEAFF,TGTGCCAGCAGACGTTACAGGAACACTGAAGCTTTCTTT
.,TRBV5-8,many,TRBJ1-2,CASSLLLGASGYTF,TGTGCCAGCAGCTTGCTTTTGGGGGCATCTGGCTACACCTTC
.,TRBV12-3/TRBV12-4,few,TRBJ2-7,CASSSGVRGEQYF,TGTGCCAGCAGTTCCGGGGTTAGGGGCGAGCAGTACTTC
.,TRBV11-2,.,TRBJ2-7,CASSLDRFGYEQYF,TGTGCCAGCAGCTTAGACCGGTTTGGGTACGAGCAGTACTTC
TRBD1,TRBV25-1,.,TRBJ2-6,CASSAGTGALQASGANVLTF,TGTGCCAGCAGCGCCGGGACAGGGGCCCTACAGGCCTCTGGGGCCAACGTCCTGACTTTC
.,TRBV20-1,.,TRBJ1-1,CSAENRDKGSWTEAFF,TGCAGTGCTGAAAACCGGGACAAGGGGAGTTGGACTGAAGCTTTCTTT
.,TRBV5-1,few,TRBJ1-1,CASSLLGRGETEAFF,TGCGCCAGCAGCTTATTAGGCAGGGGCGAAACTGAAGCTTTCTTT
TRBD1,TRBV20-1,many,TRBJ2-7,CSASLDRVEQYF,TGCAGTGCTAGCCTAGACAGGGTCGAGCAGTACTTC
TRBD1,TRBV19,.,TRBJ1-1,CASRLAGQGNTEAFF,TGTGCCAGCAGACTTGCGGGACAGGGGAACACTGAAGCTTTCTTT
TRBD1,TRBV11-2,.,TRBJ2-1,CASRPLLGQGYNEQSF,TGTGCCAGTAGACCCCTCTTGGGACAGGGCTACAATGAGCAGTCCTTC
.,TRBV4-2,.,TRBJ2-4,CASSQGGGTVLNIQYF,TGTGCCAGCAGCCAAGGTGGGGGGACGGTTCTAAACATTCAGTACTTC
TRBD1,TRBV20-1,few,TRBJ2-6,CSARARTGDNSGANVLTF,TGCAGTGCTAGAGCCCGGACAGGGGACAACTCTGGGGCCAACGTCCTGACTTTC
.,TRBV20-1,few,TRBJ2-3,CSASRDPTDTQYF,TGCAGTGCTAGCCGTGACCCCACAGATACGCAGTATTTT
.,TRBV7-9,many,TRBJ1-6,CASSLARGGNSPLHF,TGTGCCAGCAGCTTAGCGCGAGGTGGTAATTCACCCCTCCACTTT
TRBD1,TRBV7-6,many,TRBJ2-7,CASSLAPTGTAYEQYF,TGTGCCAGCAGCTTAGCCCCAACCGGGACAGCTTACGAGCAGTACTTC
TRBD1,TRBV13,.,TRBJ2-5,CASSFRRQGRRRETQYF,TGTGCCAGCAGCTTCCGCCGACAGGGTAGAAGACGAGAGACCCAGTACTTC
TRBD2,TRBV6-5,.,TRBJ2-7,CASSLLADPSYEQYF,TGTGCCAGCAGCTTACTAGCGGACCCCTCCTACGAGCAGTACTTC
TRBD2,TRBV7-9,many,TRBJ2-5,CASSFGTSGGETQYF,TGTGCCAGCAGCTTCGGGACTAGCGGAGGGGAGACCCAGTACTTC
TRBD1,TRBV2,.,TRBJ1-6,CASSGTGYNSPLHF,TGTGCCAGCAGTGGGACAGGGTATAATTCACCCCTCCACTTT
TRBD1,TRBV7-3,.,TRBJ2-1,CASSFTGVTYNEQFF,TGTGCCAGCAGCTTCACAGGGGTTACCTACAATGAGCAGTTCTTC
TRBD1,TRBV10-3,.,TRBJ1-1,CAISEDRGSEAFF,TGTGCCATCAGCGAGGACAGGGGGTCTGAAGCTTTCTTT
.,TRBV4-1,few,TRBJ1-4,CASSQVLGKGGEKLFF,TGCGCCAGCAGCCAAGTGCTTGGGAAGGGAGGTGAAAAACTGTTTTTT
TRBD1,TRBV19,.,TRBJ2-3,CASSFPTGGFSDTQYF,TGTGCCAGTAGTTTCCCGACAGGGGGCTTTTCAGATACGCAGTATTTT
.,TRBV9,.,TRBJ1-1,CASSVYSGGYGEAFF,TGTGCCAGCAGCGTGTATTCTGGGGGGTACGGTGAAGCTTTCTTT
TRBD1,TRBV5-1,.,TRBJ1-5,CASSVGQSDQPQHF,TGCGCCAGCAGCGTGGGACAGAGTGATCAGCCCCAGCATTTT
.,TRBV14,.,TRBJ1-5,CASSQEGTTFTRGVGQPQHF,TGTGCCAGCAGCCAAGAAGGGACCACCTTTACCAGGGGAGTCGGTCAGCCCCAGCATTTT
.,TRBV7-9,many,TRBJ1-2,CASTAESYGYTF,TGTGCCAGCACGGCAGAAAGCTATGGCTACACCTTC
.,TRBV4-2,few,TRBJ1-3,CASSQDQETSSGNTIYF,TGTGCCAGCAGCCAAGATCAAGAGACAAGCTCTGGAAACACCATATATTTT
TRBD2,TRBV5-6,.,TRBJ2-1,CASTRELAGVDYEQFF,TGTGCCAGCACCCGGGAGCTAGCGGGAGTTGATTATGAGCAGTTCTTC
.,TRBV10-1,.,TRBJ2-7,CASSLAGTDEQYF,TGTGCCAGCAGTTTAGCAGGGACGGACGAGCAGTACTTC
.,TRBV9,.,TRBJ2-1,CASSHDEGRYNEQFF,TGTGCCAGCAGCCACGATGAGGGCAGATACAATGAGCAGTTCTTC
TRBD1,TRBV5-1,.,TRBJ1-1,CASSLGTGTGGQTEAFF,TGCGCCAGCAGCTTGGGGACCGGGACAGGGGGTCAAACTGAAGCTTTCTTT